A selection of T cell receptor beta chains follows, all from one sample in a study of T cell responses to AZD1222 COVID-19 vaccine. Clones were read by immunoSEQ multiplex PCR, and TCRdb kept only the in-frame ones, dropping some. The table includes 100,000 or so clones, about 85% detected once. Material: peripheral blood, obtained 28 days after the second AZD1222 dose. These receptor sequences come from an adult who received the AZD1222 COVID-19 vaccine. Both conserved end residues are trimmed from each CDR3.

cdr3_length,v_call,cdr3_aa
13,TRBV9,ASSVDQGPTYEQY
13,TRBV27,ASSFSRESNQPQH
12,TRBV10-3,AINQAGAYNEQF
16,TRBV18,ASSSLARDRGENQPQH
20,TRBV24-1,ATSDPPGLAGGRSLNTDTQY
14,TRBV3-1/TRBV3-2,ASSSLPGGGDRGYT
11,TRBV28,ASTLGYTEKLF
17,TRBV11-2,ASSFIPRRIAGDPNEQF
9,TRBV20-1,SAKQGLEQY
12,TRBV2,ASSRGTGEQTQY
13,TRBV28,ASSEQSSYNSPLH
14,TRBV7-3,ASSLDSGASTGELF
14,TRBV19,ASSIRGSSGYQPQH
9,TRBV2,APLGYSEQF
13,TRBV3-1/TRBV3-2,ASSHQKGALEKLF
13,TRBV18,ASSPRGQEGNGYT
12,TRBV25-1,ASSERGLNEKLF
15,TRBV5-4,ASSPGRLAGIQETQY
13,TRBV7-8,ASSLGTGVVYGYT
12,TRBV28,ASSLGQSSYEQY
13,TRBV7-7,ASSLTPGAEETQY
9,TRBV7-9,ASSLVGEQF
14,TRBV9,ASSASQGNSGNTIY
15,TRBV4-1,ASSQGHLGTGSYEQY
12,TRBV10-1,ASSLSGPNTEAF